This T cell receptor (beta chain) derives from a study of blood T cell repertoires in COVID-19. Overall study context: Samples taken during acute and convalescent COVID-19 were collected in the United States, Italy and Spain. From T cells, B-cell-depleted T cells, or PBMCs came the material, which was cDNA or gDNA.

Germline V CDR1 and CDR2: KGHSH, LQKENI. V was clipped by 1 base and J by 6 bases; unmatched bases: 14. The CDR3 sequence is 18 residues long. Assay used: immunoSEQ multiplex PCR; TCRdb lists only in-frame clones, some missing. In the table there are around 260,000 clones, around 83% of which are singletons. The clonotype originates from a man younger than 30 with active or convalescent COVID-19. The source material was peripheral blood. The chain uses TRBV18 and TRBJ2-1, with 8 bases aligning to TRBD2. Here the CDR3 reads CASSPQTGGPIMFNEQFF. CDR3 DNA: TGTGCCAGCTCACCACAAACGGGAGGGCCGATTATGTTCAATGAGCAGTTCTTC.